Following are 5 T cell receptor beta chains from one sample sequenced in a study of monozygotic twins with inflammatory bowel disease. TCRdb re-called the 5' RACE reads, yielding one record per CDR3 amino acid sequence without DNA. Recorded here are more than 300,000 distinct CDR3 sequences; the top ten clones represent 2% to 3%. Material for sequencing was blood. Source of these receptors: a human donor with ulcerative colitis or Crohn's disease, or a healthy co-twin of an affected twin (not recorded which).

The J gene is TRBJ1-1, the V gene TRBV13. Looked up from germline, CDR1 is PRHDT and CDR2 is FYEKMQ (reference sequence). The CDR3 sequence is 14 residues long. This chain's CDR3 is CASSHYREGTEAFF.

CDR3 region: CSARTHPWGDRSSGNTIYF. The V call is TRBV20-1, the J call TRBJ1-3; TCRdb's D gene call, TRBD1, goes unchecked for lack of DNA. Germline CDR1 and CDR2: DFQATT and SNEGSKA (reference sequence). CDR3 length: 19 residues.

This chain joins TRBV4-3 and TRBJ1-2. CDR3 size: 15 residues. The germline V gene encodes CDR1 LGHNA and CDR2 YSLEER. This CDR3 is CASSQDFGPNYGYTF.

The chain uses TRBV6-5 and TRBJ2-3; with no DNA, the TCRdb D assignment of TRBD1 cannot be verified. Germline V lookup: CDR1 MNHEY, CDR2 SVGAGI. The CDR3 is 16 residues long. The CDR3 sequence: CASSYSRGDGTDTQYF.

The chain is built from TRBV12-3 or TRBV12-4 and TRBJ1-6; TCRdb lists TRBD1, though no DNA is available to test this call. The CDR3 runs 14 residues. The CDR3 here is CASSQGFYNSPLYF.